This T cell receptor beta chain appears in the sequencing data of a study of Graves' ophthalmopathy and Graves' hyperthyroidism. Study as a whole: The term stable hyperthyroidism indicated an absence of ophthalmopathy within 18 months of follow-up.

This clonotype has more than one count but fewer than ten. The V end lost 1 base, the J end lost 0 bases, and 7 bases lay between the germline ends. There are 16 residues in the CDR3. Germline V gene sequence: CDR1 SGHDN, CDR2 FVKESK. From RNA, the CDR3 regions of TCR beta chains were amplified and sequenced. In the first round, RT-PCR was carried out with HTBI primers, and a multiplex PCR formed the second round. Using its own MiXCR run on the multiplex PCR reads, TCRdb lists one record per CDR3 protein. The repertoire has over a million distinct CDR3 sequences, 36% of them found once; the top ten carry around 10%.

The V and J genes are TRBV14 and TRBJ1-6, with D uncertain. The specimen was peripheral blood or thyroid tissue (not recorded which). This sequence was found in an adult man with Graves' hyperthyroidism. The CDR3 loop reads CASSQVASSYNSPLHF. CDR3 nucleotides: TGTGCCAGCAGCCAAGTGGCGAGCTCCTATAATTCACCCCTCCACTTT.